These T cell receptor beta chains were read from a single sample in a study of identical twins. TCRdb independently ran MiXCR on the 5' RACE reads; one entry per CDR3 protein. The sample lists just over 450,000 distinct CDR3 sequences; approximately 15% were seen once. These data were also reused for a study on yellow fever vaccine responses in identical twins.

The sequencing input was CD4+ T cells sorted from blood. These receptors came from a woman aged 18-30 years in good health. Each CDR3 is given with its conserved first and last residue. Each record gives: J gene, V gene, CDR3 protein.

j_call: TRBJ2-1
v_call: TRBV5-1
cdr3_aa: CASNTGGGRYNEQFF

j_call: TRBJ2-3
v_call: TRBV5-1
cdr3_aa: CASREGSTDTQYF

j_call: TRBJ2-5
v_call: TRBV12-3/TRBV12-4
cdr3_aa: CASSLDWQETQYF

j_call: TRBJ2-3
v_call: TRBV27
cdr3_aa: CASSPRQGRYDTQYF

j_call: TRBJ2-3
v_call: TRBV7-9
cdr3_aa: CATAQGEVVADTQYF

j_call: TRBJ2-7
v_call: TRBV5-1
cdr3_aa: CASSLLGRQTYEQYF

j_call: TRBJ2-7
v_call: TRBV28
cdr3_aa: CATDVAGGREQYF

j_call: TRBJ1-6
v_call: TRBV10-3
cdr3_aa: CAISESPLGGISPLHF

j_call: TRBJ2-2
v_call: TRBV6-1
cdr3_aa: CASSGLADQGELFF

j_call: TRBJ1-5
v_call: TRBV12-3/TRBV12-4
cdr3_aa: CASAPGGSASQPQHF

j_call: TRBJ1-5
v_call: TRBV6-2/TRBV6-3
cdr3_aa: CASRQQNPSNQPQHF

j_call: TRBJ2-2
v_call: TRBV7-2
cdr3_aa: CASSRAPVPGELFF

j_call: TRBJ2-3
v_call: TRBV11-2
cdr3_aa: CASSPKNLDTQYF

j_call: TRBJ2-6
v_call: TRBV20-1
cdr3_aa: CSVLGPSGANVLTF

j_call: TRBJ2-5
v_call: TRBV12-3/TRBV12-4
cdr3_aa: CASSFRETQYF

j_call: TRBJ2-6
v_call: TRBV3-1
cdr3_aa: CASRLRAGANVLTF

j_call: TRBJ1-5
v_call: TRBV28
cdr3_aa: CASTADRALHF

j_call: TRBJ2-7
v_call: TRBV30
cdr3_aa: CASDRDSYEQYF

j_call: TRBJ2-5
v_call: TRBV3-1
cdr3_aa: CASSSLGIGEETQYF

j_call: TRBJ2-1
v_call: TRBV14
cdr3_aa: CASSQDLRSFGEQFF

j_call: TRBJ2-5
v_call: TRBV29-1
cdr3_aa: CSGLGLQETQYF

j_call: TRBJ2-2
v_call: TRBV7-9
cdr3_aa: CASSFSGTSGTGELFF

j_call: TRBJ2-5
v_call: TRBV20-1
cdr3_aa: CSAPLAGGTETQYF

j_call: TRBJ2-3
v_call: TRBV12-3/TRBV12-4
cdr3_aa: CASCRSTDTQYF

j_call: TRBJ2-7
v_call: TRBV5-1
cdr3_aa: CASSPTSGRASYEQYF